The rows below give T cell receptor beta chains drawn from one sample of a study of T cell responses to AZD1222 COVID-19 vaccine. Only in-frame clones appear in the TCRdb table, and some are missing; sequencing was by immunoSEQ multiplex PCR. The table lists approximately 100,000 clones, just under 90% of them singletons. This specimen consisted of peripheral blood, obtained on day 0 of AZD1222 vaccination. These receptors were taken from an adult in good health. The CDR3 runs from the conserved cysteine through the conserved F or W. A D gene is named only where the DNA matches it firmly. Clone size is given for some rows only: seen once, a few or many times, or a class if the clone is expanded.

d_call: TRBD2
v_call: TRBV7-2
clone_size: .
j_call: TRBJ2-5
cdr3_aa: CASSLALGRGETQYF
cdr3_nt: TGTGCCAGCAGCTTAGCGCTCGGGCGGGGGGAGACCCAGTACTTC

d_call: .
v_call: TRBV28
clone_size: .
j_call: TRBJ1-2
cdr3_aa: CASSETQSGGTRGYTF
cdr3_nt: TGTGCCAGCAGCGAAACTCAAAGTGGGGGTACGCGAGGCTACACCTTC

d_call: .
v_call: TRBV7-9
clone_size: .
j_call: TRBJ2-7
cdr3_aa: CASSFGGTYEQYF
cdr3_nt: TGTGCCAGCAGCTTCGGGGGCACCTACGAGCAGTACTTC

d_call: TRBD2
v_call: TRBV9
clone_size: .
j_call: TRBJ2-2
cdr3_aa: CASSVTSGNTGELFF
cdr3_nt: TGTGCCAGCAGCGTTACTAGCGGTAACACCGGGGAGCTGTTTTTT

d_call: TRBD1
v_call: TRBV19
clone_size: few
j_call: TRBJ1-5
cdr3_aa: CASSPRDSSFLSNQPQHF
cdr3_nt: TGTGCCAGTAGTCCTCGGGACAGTAGTTTTCTTAGCAATCAGCCCCAGCATTTT

d_call: TRBD1
v_call: TRBV5-1
clone_size: once
j_call: TRBJ1-4
cdr3_aa: CASSIKGANEKLFF
cdr3_nt: TGCGCCAGCAGTATAAAGGGGGCGAATGAAAAACTGTTTTTT

d_call: TRBD2
v_call: TRBV6-5
clone_size: .
j_call: TRBJ2-3
cdr3_aa: CATLSGRSTDTQYF
cdr3_nt: TGTGCCACACTAAGCGGGAGGAGCACAGATACGCAGTATTTT

d_call: .
v_call: TRBV28
clone_size: .
j_call: TRBJ2-7
cdr3_aa: CASSLPGSSYEQYF
cdr3_nt: TGTGCCAGCAGTTTACCCGGGAGCTCCTACGAGCAGTACTTC

d_call: TRBD1
v_call: TRBV2
clone_size: .
j_call: TRBJ2-7
cdr3_aa: CASSKGQGGYEQYF
cdr3_nt: TGTGCCAGCAGTAAAGGACAGGGCGGCTACGAGCAGTACTTC

d_call: TRBD1
v_call: TRBV14
clone_size: .
j_call: TRBJ2-7
cdr3_aa: CASSPRTGSSIEQYF
cdr3_nt: TGTGCCAGCAGCCCACGGACAGGCAGTAGTATCGAGCAGTACTTC

d_call: .
v_call: TRBV7-6
clone_size: .
j_call: TRBJ2-1
cdr3_aa: CASSLTVGRSSYNEQFF
cdr3_nt: TGTGCCAGCAGCCTGACGGTGGGACGGAGCTCCTACAATGAGCAGTTCTTC

d_call: .
v_call: TRBV19
clone_size: .
j_call: TRBJ1-2
cdr3_aa: CASSIGPPYGYTF
cdr3_nt: TGTGCCAGTAGTATAGGACCGCCCTATGGCTACACCTTC

d_call: TRBD2
v_call: TRBV5-4
clone_size: few
j_call: TRBJ2-5
cdr3_aa: CASSPERLAETQYF
cdr3_nt: TGTGCCAGCAGCCCAGAACGACTAGCGGAGACCCAGTACTTC

d_call: .
v_call: TRBV2
clone_size: .
j_call: TRBJ1-5
cdr3_aa: CASTWRSAGQPQHF
cdr3_nt: TGTGCCAGCACCTGGCGATCCGCAGGGCAGCCCCAGCATTTT

d_call: .
v_call: TRBV28
clone_size: .
j_call: TRBJ1-1
cdr3_aa: CASTSFPNFAFF
cdr3_nt: TGTGCCAGCACCTCATTTCCCAATTTTGCTTTCTTT

d_call: .
v_call: TRBV28
clone_size: once
j_call: TRBJ1-1
cdr3_aa: CASSNTGPGTEAFF
cdr3_nt: TGTGCCAGCAGTAACACGGGCCCGGGGACTGAAGCTTTCTTT

d_call: .
v_call: TRBV5-3
clone_size: .
j_call: TRBJ2-7
cdr3_aa: CARSNRLIREQYF
cdr3_nt: TGTGCCAGAAGCAACAGACTAATCCGCGAGCAGTACTTC

d_call: .
v_call: TRBV5-6
clone_size: .
j_call: TRBJ2-3
cdr3_aa: CASSLKGTQYF
cdr3_nt: TGTGCCAGCAGCTTGAAAGGAACGCAGTATTTT

d_call: .
v_call: TRBV5-8
clone_size: .
j_call: TRBJ2-7
cdr3_aa: CASSLRMGYEQYF
cdr3_nt: TGTGCCAGCAGCTTGAGGATGGGATACGAGCAGTACTTC

d_call: TRBD2
v_call: TRBV7-2
clone_size: .
j_call: TRBJ2-5
cdr3_aa: CASSSPPGLAVRGVETQYF
cdr3_nt: TGTGCCAGCAGCTCCCCCCCGGGACTAGCGGTCAGAGGGGTAGAGACCCAGTACTTC

d_call: TRBD1
v_call: TRBV7-2
clone_size: .
j_call: TRBJ2-5
cdr3_aa: CASRNRGTETQYF
cdr3_nt: TGTGCCAGCAGAAACAGGGGTACGGAGACCCAGTACTTC

d_call: .
v_call: TRBV30
clone_size: .
j_call: TRBJ1-2
cdr3_aa: CAWMGALNYGYTF
cdr3_nt: TGTGCCTGGATGGGAGCACTCAACTATGGCTACACCTTC

d_call: TRBD1
v_call: TRBV6-5
clone_size: .
j_call: TRBJ1-2
cdr3_aa: CASSRTGIDYGYTF
cdr3_nt: TGTGCCAGCAGCCGGACAGGGATCGACTATGGCTACACCTTC

d_call: .
v_call: TRBV25-1
clone_size: .
j_call: TRBJ1-2
cdr3_aa: CASNRTVGGYTF
cdr3_nt: TGTGCCAGCAATCGGACAGTAGGTGGCTACACCTTC

d_call: .
v_call: TRBV7-8
clone_size: once
j_call: TRBJ1-3
cdr3_aa: CASSPSKENTIYF
cdr3_nt: TGTGCCAGCAGCCCCTCGAAGGAAAACACCATATATTTT

d_call: .
v_call: TRBV19
clone_size: .
j_call: TRBJ1-2
cdr3_aa: CASSPRDRSGYTF
cdr3_nt: TGTGCCAGTAGTCCCCGGGACCGAAGTGGCTACACCTTC

d_call: TRBD1
v_call: TRBV19
clone_size: .
j_call: TRBJ1-5
cdr3_aa: CASSLQGGSQPQHF
cdr3_nt: TGTGCCAGTAGTCTTCAGGGGGGGAGTCAGCCCCAGCATTTT

d_call: TRBD1
v_call: TRBV10-3
clone_size: .
j_call: TRBJ1-6
cdr3_aa: CAIPSEGQTNSPLHF
cdr3_nt: TGTGCCATCCCGTCCGAGGGACAGACTAATTCACCCCTCCACTTT

d_call: TRBD1
v_call: TRBV19
clone_size: .
j_call: TRBJ1-2
cdr3_aa: CASKYRGRGGYTF
cdr3_nt: TGTGCCAGTAAATACAGGGGGCGAGGTGGCTACACCTTC

d_call: .
v_call: TRBV11-2
clone_size: .
j_call: TRBJ1-5
cdr3_aa: CASSLTHSQPQHF
cdr3_nt: TGTGCCAGCAGCCTTACACATAGTCAGCCCCAGCATTTT

d_call: .
v_call: TRBV5-8
clone_size: .
j_call: TRBJ2-5
cdr3_aa: CASSLSGAGKETQYF
cdr3_nt: TGTGCCAGCAGCTTGTCGGGGGCCGGGAAAGAGACCCAGTACTTC

d_call: TRBD1
v_call: TRBV5-1
clone_size: .
j_call: TRBJ1-1
cdr3_aa: CASSFNQGGTEAFF
cdr3_nt: TGCGCCAGCAGCTTTAATCAGGGGGGCACTGAAGCTTTCTTT

d_call: .
v_call: TRBV19
clone_size: few
j_call: TRBJ1-5
cdr3_aa: CASSIGEGFNQPQHF
cdr3_nt: TGTGCCAGTAGTATCGGAGAGGGGTTCAATCAGCCCCAGCATTTT

d_call: .
v_call: TRBV5-1
clone_size: .
j_call: TRBJ1-6
cdr3_aa: CASQAQGGDSPLHF
cdr3_nt: TGCGCCAGCCAAGCCCAAGGGGGAGATTCACCCCTCCACTTT

d_call: .
v_call: TRBV2
clone_size: .
j_call: TRBJ1-1
cdr3_aa: CASSERQPNTEAFF
cdr3_nt: TGTGCCAGCAGTGAGAGGCAGCCGAACACTGAAGCTTTCTTT

d_call: .
v_call: TRBV18
clone_size: .
j_call: TRBJ2-3
cdr3_aa: CASSPGLVDTQYF
cdr3_nt: TGTGCCAGCTCACCGGGCCTAGTGGATACGCAGTATTTT

d_call: .
v_call: TRBV18
clone_size: .
j_call: TRBJ1-2
cdr3_aa: CASSPGGARGYTF
cdr3_nt: TGTGCCAGCTCACCGGGGGGCGCGCGGGGCTACACCTTC

d_call: .
v_call: TRBV9
clone_size: .
j_call: TRBJ2-5
cdr3_aa: CASSVRYQETQYF
cdr3_nt: TGTGCCAGCAGCGTCAGGTACCAAGAGACCCAGTACTTC

d_call: .
v_call: TRBV28
clone_size: .
j_call: TRBJ2-2
cdr3_aa: CASILRGWNGELFF
cdr3_nt: TGTGCCAGCATCCTGAGGGGCTGGAACGGGGAGCTGTTTTTT

d_call: TRBD2
v_call: TRBV4-3
clone_size: .
j_call: TRBJ2-1
cdr3_aa: CASSQTPGGSFNEQFF
cdr3_nt: TGCGCCAGCAGCCAGACCCCTGGCGGGAGTTTCAATGAGCAGTTCTTC

d_call: .
v_call: TRBV2
clone_size: .
j_call: TRBJ2-3
cdr3_aa: CASCCQGTSTDTQYF
cdr3_nt: TGTGCCAGCTGCTGTCAGGGGACTAGCACAGATACGCAGTATTTT

d_call: .
v_call: TRBV7-9
clone_size: once
j_call: TRBJ2-5
cdr3_aa: CASTGIYQETQYF
cdr3_nt: TGTGCCAGCACCGGGATCTATCAAGAGACCCAGTACTTC

d_call: TRBD2
v_call: TRBV2
clone_size: .
j_call: TRBJ2-2
cdr3_aa: CASRTTSGSHGELFF
cdr3_nt: TGTGCCAGCAGGACGACTAGCGGGAGTCACGGGGAGCTGTTTTTT

d_call: .
v_call: TRBV7-9
clone_size: .
j_call: TRBJ2-7
cdr3_aa: CASSLAREGQYF
cdr3_nt: TGTGCCAGCAGCTTAGCGCGTGAGGGGCAGTACTTC

d_call: TRBD2
v_call: TRBV5-1
clone_size: .
j_call: TRBJ2-5
cdr3_aa: CASSLSGTSAFETQYF
cdr3_nt: TGCGCCAGCAGCCTCTCCGGGACTAGTGCATTTGAGACCCAGTACTTC

d_call: TRBD1
v_call: TRBV11-1
clone_size: .
j_call: TRBJ2-3
cdr3_aa: CASSSGQDTTDTQYF
cdr3_nt: TGTGCCAGCAGCTCGGGACAGGACACCACAGATACGCAGTATTTT

d_call: .
v_call: TRBV5-4
clone_size: .
j_call: TRBJ2-7
cdr3_aa: CASSYDSYEQYF
cdr3_nt: TGTGCCAGCAGTTACGACTCCTACGAGCAGTACTTC

d_call: .
v_call: TRBV5-6
clone_size: .
j_call: TRBJ1-1
cdr3_aa: CASSFENTEAFF
cdr3_nt: TGTGCCAGCAGCTTTGAGAACACTGAAGCTTTCTTT

d_call: .
v_call: TRBV20-1
clone_size: .
j_call: TRBJ2-3
cdr3_aa: CSASLTAGTDTQYF
cdr3_nt: TGCAGTGCTAGTCTGACTGCGGGCACAGATACGCAGTATTTT

d_call: .
v_call: TRBV7-2
clone_size: .
j_call: TRBJ1-3
cdr3_aa: CASSTRTGNTIYF
cdr3_nt: TGTGCCAGCTCCACCAGAACTGGAAACACCATATATTTT

d_call: .
v_call: TRBV29-1
clone_size: .
j_call: TRBJ2-7
cdr3_aa: CSVGASSYEQYF
cdr3_nt: TGCAGCGTCGGAGCTAGCTCCTACGAGCAGTACTTC

d_call: .
v_call: TRBV7-2
clone_size: .
j_call: TRBJ1-5
cdr3_aa: CASSLGGALNQPQHF
cdr3_nt: TGTGCCAGCAGCTTAGGAGGGGCACTCAATCAGCCCCAGCATTTT